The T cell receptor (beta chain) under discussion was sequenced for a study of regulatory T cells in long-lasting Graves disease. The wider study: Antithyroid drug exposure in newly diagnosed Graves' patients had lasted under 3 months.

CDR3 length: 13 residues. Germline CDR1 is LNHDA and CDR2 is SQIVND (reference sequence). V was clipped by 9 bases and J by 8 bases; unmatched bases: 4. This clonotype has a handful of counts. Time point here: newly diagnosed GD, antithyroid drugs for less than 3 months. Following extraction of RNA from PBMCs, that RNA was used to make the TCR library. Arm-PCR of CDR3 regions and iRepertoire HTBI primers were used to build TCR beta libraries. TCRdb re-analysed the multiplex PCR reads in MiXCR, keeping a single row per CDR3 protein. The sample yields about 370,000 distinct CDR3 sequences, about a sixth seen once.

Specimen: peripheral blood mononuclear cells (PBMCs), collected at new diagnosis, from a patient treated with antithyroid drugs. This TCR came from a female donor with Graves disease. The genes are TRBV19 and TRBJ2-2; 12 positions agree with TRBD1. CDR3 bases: TGTGCCAGCAGGGACAGGGGGCGGGGGGAGCTGTTTTTT. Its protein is CASRDRGRGELFF.